Here is one TCR beta chain with its context. The germline gives CDR1 WSHSY, CDR2 SAAADI. The CDR3 extends over 15 amino acids. The J segment lost 5 bases and the V segment lost 7 bases, leaving 11 bases of the junction unmatched. The data were taken from a study of blood T cell repertoires in COVID-19. Original analysis: Amplified reference gene primers provided the basis for estimating nucleated cell counts. Profiling relied on immunoSEQ multiplex PCR, and the TCRdb table lists in-frame clones only, not all of them. The V and J calls and clone size were taken over from that table, and D and trimming were inferred from the DNA. The sample includes roughly 100,000 clones, 75% to 90% of them seen just once.

Sequenced input: peripheral blood. This sequence joins TRBV10-2 and TRBJ2-3, with 8 bases lining up with TRBD2. The sequence came from a man between 60 and 70 years old with acute or convalescent COVID-19. This chain's CDR3 is CASTALAGGLDTQYF. The CDR3 DNA reads as TGCGCCAGCACCGCCTTGGCGGGAGGATTAGATACGCAGTATTTT.